This is a list of T cell receptor beta chains from one sample in a study of response to subunit inactivated influenza vaccine. TCRdb called the RT-PCR reads again in MiXCR, with one record for every CDR3 protein. The table lists fewer than 800,000 distinct CDR3 sequences, about a sixth of them singletons. The sample was PBMCs from blood, taken 12 days after vaccination. Receptors originate from a man aged 50 to 59 who received an inactivated influenza vaccine. The conserved cysteine and the conserved F or W are not part of the CDR3 here.

len,v_gene,CDR3aa
12,TRBV6-5,ASSYSGLSDTQY
11,TRBV30,AWNWDSTDTQY
14,TRBV4-3,ASSHGLAENTGELF
11,TRBV12-3/TRBV12-4,ATGEGTTDTQY
13,TRBV2,ASSEGAGPTDTQY
12,TRBV13,ASSPDRGHYGYT
15,TRBV7-9,ASSLPPLMGSGRETF
11,TRBV20-1,SARDQLSYEQY
13,TRBV19,ASSTRAGVHTEAF
13,TRBV3-1,ASSQEGLGPYEQY
14,TRBV12-3/TRBV12-4,ASSVLWTGINTEAF
13,TRBV10-3,AISELPGRTGELF
14,TRBV28,ASSLLGVAGRDEQF
14,TRBV29-1,SVETWLAGATDTQY
12,TRBV29-1,SVKTDRGLYEQY
11,TRBV9,ASSAPGGTEAF
14,TRBV28,ASSPTRTGGNYGYT
15,TRBV5-4,ASSSRTSGISSGELF
12,TRBV11-2,ASSSSAVQETQY
12,TRBV6-5,ASSYATGGGMAF
14,TRBV5-1,ASSSGLAGVLDTQY
14,TRBV6-5,ANSYSSGPSNSPLH
16,TRBV11-2,ASSLFGQAGPNTGELF
13,TRBV24-1,ATSDPGTGYGELF
13,TRBV6-5,ASSFSRQSNQPQH
11,TRBV7-2,ASSSLVKETQY
14,TRBV5-1,ASSQLASGGPDTQY
13,TRBV20-1,SARGHGYSNQPQH
10,TRBV25-1,ASSAVTYEQY
11,TRBV27,ASSWADDNEQF
16,TRBV7-8,ASSLLSLAGGQGNEQF
14,TRBV20-1,SAIGLAQKSLYEQY
12,TRBV7-7,ASSPHGTEETQY
11,TRBV29-1,SSRLAGDNEQF
12,TRBV28,ASSFRDHSYEQY
13,TRBV4-1,ASSQEATVGLEQY
13,TRBV5-4,ASSRDRGKSYEQY
15,TRBV13,ASSLVSDPYGTDTQY
13,TRBV12-3/TRBV12-4,ASSQGQGATDTQY
11,TRBV20-1,SATSGDVYEQY
12,TRBV7-6,ASSQRTATYEQY
16,TRBV11-2,ASSLGWRLAGGGDEQF